What follows are 16 T cell receptor beta chains derived from one specimen sequenced in a study of chemoradiotherapy in HPV16-positive cancers. TCRdb's copy holds only in-frame clones and misses some; the assay was immunoSEQ multiplex PCR. The sample lists over 10,000 clones, roughly 80% occurring once. This material was collected from a patient who underwent chemoradiotherapy. These receptors were collected from a human donor with HPV-associated anogenital cancer.

This clone appeared a few times. The CDR3 sequence is CASTTMDSPLHF. The CDR3 coding sequence is TGTGCCAGCACCACCATGGATTCACCCCTCCACTTT. The chain combines TRBV27 with TRBJ1-6; D ambiguous. The CDR3 is 12 amino acids. V lost 7 bases to trimming and J lost 8 bases, with 9 bases between them. The germline CDR1 and CDR2 sequences are MNHEY and SMNVEV (reference sequence).

V and J are TRBV5-5 and TRBJ2-1, with D perhaps being TRBD1 or TRBD2 (5 bases each). Germline lookup yields CDR1 SGHKS and CDR2 YYEKEE (reference sequence). Trimming cost V 0 bases and J 10 bases, with 14 bases left between them. The CDR3 runs to 14 residues. CDR3 loop: CASSLGQVRDEQFF. The CDR3 DNA reads TGTGCCAGCAGCTTGGGGCAGGTGAGGGACGAGCAGTTCTTC. Full variable domain (outside the CDR3, taken from reference TRBV5-5 and TRBJ2-1): DAGVTQSPTHLIKTRGQQVTLRCSPISGHKSVSWYQQVLGQGPQFIFQYYEKEERGRGNFPDRFSARQFPNYSSELNVNALLLGDSALYLCASSLGQVRDEQFFGPGTRLTVL.

The chain has TRBV7-9 and TRBJ2-7, with no clear D. V lost 1 base, J lost 3 bases, and 1 base lay in between. The CDR3 runs to 11 residues. CDR1 SEHNR and CDR2 FQNEAQ come from the germline V gene (reference sequence). As DNA, the CDR3 is TGTGCCAGCAGCTTAGACTACGAGCAGTACTTC. Protein product: CASSLDYEQYF.

The CDR3 loop reads CATSDSYEQYF. The CDR3 nucleotides read TGTGCCACCAGCGACTCCTACGAGCAGTACTTC. V is TRBV15 and J is TRBJ2-7; D not resolved. The CDR3 spans 11 residues. Trimming took 5 bases from V and 0 from J, leaving 2 bases between them. Germline CDR1 LNHNV, CDR2 YYDKDF (reference sequence). The complete variable domain, with remaining parts taken from reference TRBV15 and TRBJ2-7, reads DAMVIQNPRYQVTQFGKPVTLSCSQTLNHNVMYWYQQKSSQAPKLLFHYYDKDFNNEADTPDNFQSRRPNTSFCFLDIRSPGLGDTAMYLCATSDSYEQYFGPGTRLTVT.

A single count supports this clone. The chain couples TRBV18 to TRBJ2-5; D remains ambiguous. Germline lookup yields CDR1 KGHSH and CDR2 LQKENI. The CDR3 runs 12 residues. Trimming cost V 4 bases and J 4 bases, with 7 bases left between them. The CDR3 region has the DNA TGTGCCAGCTCACGCCCAGGAGAGACCCAGTACTTC. It is translated as CASSRPGETQYF.

This chain uses TRBV5-1 with TRBJ1-1, with TRBD1 identical over 8 bases. Germline CDR1 SGHRS, CDR2 YFSETQ. The CDR3 is 13 residues long. The V gene end was trimmed by 8 bases and the J gene end by 1 base; junction bases not matched to a gene: 4. The CDR3 DNA sequence: TGCGCCAGTAACAGGGGGACGAACACTGAAGCTTTCTTT. Translated: CASNRGTNTEAFF.

The chain links TRBV6-5 to TRBJ2-7, with D possibly being TRBD1 (7 bases). The CDR3 length is 15 residues. Germline CDR1 MNHEY, CDR2 SVGAGI. V was shortened by 2 bases and J by 0 bases, with 11 bases between the two germline ends. The CDR3 reads CASSYAGGNSYEQYF. As DNA, the CDR3 is TGTGCCAGCAGTTACGCAGGGGGGAACTCCTACGAGCAGTACTTC.

This clone was seen more than once but under ten times. The CDR3 sequence is CASSTDSDSYNEQFF. The CDR3 DNA is TGTGCCAGCAGCACAGACTCCGATTCCTACAATGAGCAGTTCTTC. The J gene is TRBJ2-1, the V gene TRBV5-4; unclear D gene. The V and J ends lost 4 bases and 1 base respectively, with 12 bases between them. The CDR3 extends over 15 amino acids. Per germline, CDR1 SGHNT and CDR2 YYREEE (reference sequence).

This clone was counted once. V gene TRBV13 combines with J gene TRBJ1-2; D remains unclear. V lost 0 bases and J 0 bases, leaving 5 bases between the germline ends. CDR1 PRHDT and CDR2 FYEKMQ come from the germline V gene (reference sequence). There are 14 residues in the CDR3. The CDR3 coding sequence is TGTGCCAGCAGCTTAGGGGGATCTAACTATGGCTACACCTTC. It encodes CASSLGGSNYGYTF.

This rearrangement joins TRBV29-1 to TRBJ1-2; D gene uncertain. The V and J ends lost 7 bases and 6 bases respectively, with 18 bases between them. In germline, CDR1 is SQVTM, CDR2 ANQGSEA. CDR3 length: 13 residues. The CDR3 region has the DNA TGCAGCGCCGAGGAGCGAGGGTGGGATGGCTACACCTTC. It codes for CSAEERGWDGYTF.

This clone appeared once. The J gene is TRBJ2-1, the V gene TRBV20-1; D is unresolved. Germline V gene lookup returns CDR1 DFQATT and CDR2 SNEGSKA (reference sequence). V was shortened by 3 bases and J by 15 bases, with 6 bases between the two germline ends. The CDR3 runs to 8 residues. CDR3 in DNA: TGCAGTGCTAGCGGGCGGTTCTTC. Its translation: CSASGRFF.

The CDR3: CASSKGGRGTVEAFF. For the CDR3, the DNA is TGTGCCAGTAGTAAGGGGGGGCGGGGAACGGTTGAAGCTTTCTTT. The genes are TRBV19 and TRBJ1-1; the D gene is possibly TRBD1 (6 bases). V gave up 4 bases and J gave up 7 bases, with 19 bases separating them. Germline V gene data show CDR1 as LNHDA and CDR2 as SQIVND (reference sequence). The CDR3 spans 15 residues.

This clone was counted between two and nine times. CDR3 sequence: CASSLSYLQYF. The CDR3 bases are TGTGCCAGCAGCTTAAGCTACCTTCAGTACTTC. The chain employs TRBV7-2 and TRBJ2-4; no clear D gene. Trimming removed 2 bases at V and 11 bases at J, with 7 bases between. The CDR3 runs to 11 residues. Germline CDR1 and CDR2: SGHTA and FQGNSA.

The rearrangement links TRBV10-3 to TRBJ2-1; 9 bases are a match to TRBD1. This CDR3 comprises 17 residues. Losses at the gene ends were 2 bases for V and 5 bases for J; bases not matched to a gene: 10. Germline values: CDR1 ENHRY, CDR2 SYGVKD. CDR3 sequence reads: CAISELKGQGRNNEQFF. The CDR3 bases are TGTGCCATCAGTGAGCTCAAAGGACAGGGGAGAAACAATGAGCAGTTCTTC.

This clone was seen a handful of times. The rearrangement uses TRBV4-2 and TRBJ1-3; TRBD1 aligns across 7 bases. Per germline, CDR1 LGHNA and CDR2 YNFKEQ. V shed 1 base and J 2 bases; nucleotides not matched to a gene: 2. The CDR3 is 15 amino acids. The CDR3 DNA is TGTGCCAGCAGCCAAGCGACAGGGACTGGAAACACCATATATTTT. Translation: CASSQATGTGNTIYF.

This rearrangement joins TRBV11-2 to TRBJ2-3; perhaps TRBD2 as D (7 bases). The germline V gene encodes CDR1 SGHAT and CDR2 FQNNGV. This CDR3 is built from 16 residues. Trimming shortened V by 1 base and J by 5 bases, and 16 bases separated the two germline ends. CDR3 residues: CASSLGSGGFIDTQYF. The CDR3 region has the DNA TGTGCCAGCAGCTTAGGGTCGGGGGGCTTTATAGATACGCAGTATTTT.